This is a list of T cell receptor beta chains from one sample in a study of T-cell memory formation after mild COVID-19. TCRdb reprocessed the 5' RACE reads via MiXCR and lists one record per CDR3 protein. Among some 450,000 distinct CDR3 sequences listed, 20% were seen once. Sequencing input: PBMCs or a T cell subset sorted from them (not recorded which). These TCRs come from an adult woman who had mild COVID-19 (a few samples of this study predate the infection). Cell type and time point are not known. CDR3s include the opening cysteine and the closing phenylalanine or tryptophan. The order of the fields is CDR3 DNA, CDR3 protein, J gene, V gene, clone size, D gene. D genes are given only for firm matches. Some rows mark clone size as missing; the rest say once, few, many or name a class of expanded clone.

TGCGCCAGCGGGGGGGGCGGGAGCCCCTTCGATGAGCAGTTCTTC	CASGGGGSPFDEQFF	TRBJ2-1	TRBV5-1	-	-
TGTGCCACCAGCAGGACTAGCGGGAAGTTAATCGATGAGCAGTTCTTC	CATSRTSGKLIDEQFF	TRBJ2-1	TRBV15	many	TRBD2
TGTGCCAGCAAGGGACAGCGGGGTAGCACCGGGGAGCTGTTTTTT	CASKGQRGSTGELFF	TRBJ2-2	TRBV2	-	-
TGTGCCAGCAGCCCGAGTATCGGACAGGGGAATGAAAAACTGTTTTTT	CASSPSIGQGNEKLFF	TRBJ1-4	TRBV7-9	few	TRBD1
TGTGCCAGCAGTTTAGCGTTCGGGTCGTACGAGCAGTACTTC	CASSLAFGSYEQYF	TRBJ2-7	TRBV12-3/TRBV12-4	-	-
TGTGCCAGCAGCTTACTGGTAGGGGAAACAGATACGCAGTATTTT	CASSLLVGETDTQYF	TRBJ2-3	TRBV7-9	-	-
TGTGCCAGCGTTTGTAGGACAGAAGAGACCCAGTACTTC	CASVCRTEETQYF	TRBJ2-5	TRBV21-1	-	-
TGCAGTGCTATACTGAACACTGAAGCTTTCTTT	CSAILNTEAFF	TRBJ1-1	TRBV20-1	many	-
TGCGCCAGCAGCCAAGGCCCCATCGGGACGGGGAGCGATGGCTACACCTTC	CASSQGPIGTGSDGYTF	TRBJ1-2	TRBV4-1	many	-
TGCAGTGCCGCGAGGGGGTCTTACGGCTACACCTTC	CSAARGSYGYTF	TRBJ1-2	TRBV20-1	few	-
TGTGCCAGCAGCCTCCCGCGTTGGGTAACAACCTACAATGAGCAGTTCTTC	CASSLPRWVTTYNEQFF	TRBJ2-1	TRBV7-8	few	-
TGTGCCAGCAATTACAGGGGGAAAGAGACCCAGTACTTC	CASNYRGKETQYF	TRBJ2-5	TRBV12-3/TRBV12-4	-	TRBD1
TGTGCCAGCAGCTTAGTGGGGGGCGCTGGCAATGAGCAGTTCTTC	CASSLVGGAGNEQFF	TRBJ2-1	TRBV7-8	few	-
TGTGCCAGCACGAACTTCGATACGCAGTATTTT	CASTNFDTQYF	TRBJ2-3	TRBV6-2/TRBV6-3	few	-
TGTGCCAGTGAGACAGTAACTTATAGCAATCAGCCCCAGCATTTT	CASETVTYSNQPQHF	TRBJ1-5	TRBV19	-	-
TGTGCCAGCAGTATGGCCAACAAGCACGAGACCCAGTACTTC	CASSMANKHETQYF	TRBJ2-5	TRBV12-3/TRBV12-4	once	-
TGTGCCATCAGTGAGATGTGGGCGTCGGGAGTGAAAGATACGCAGTATTTT	CAISEMWASGVKDTQYF	TRBJ2-3	TRBV10-3	few	-
TGTGCCAGCAGTTTTTTCACAGGGATGCGGGAGCAGTACTTC	CASSFFTGMREQYF	TRBJ2-7	TRBV12-3/TRBV12-4	-	-
TGTGCCAGCAGCCCTTCCAGACTAGCGGGGGGGGCAGACCGCACAGATACGCAGTATTTT	CASSPSRLAGGADRTDTQYF	TRBJ2-3	TRBV3-1	-	TRBD2
TGTGCCAGAAACAGAGGTTATGGGGAAAAGACCGGGGAGCTGTTTTTT	CARNRGYGEKTGELFF	TRBJ2-2	TRBV7-2	-	-
TGTGCCAGCAGGCACGACAGGGGAAACACTGAAGCTTTCTTT	CASRHDRGNTEAFF	TRBJ1-1	TRBV12-3/TRBV12-4	many	TRBD1
TGTGCCAGCTCACTCCAGGGTGAGGGATCACCCCTCCACTTT	CASSLQGEGSPLHF	TRBJ1-6	TRBV18	few	-
TGTGCCACCAGTGACCCAGGGTTGAGGGACAATGAGCAGTTCTTC	CATSDPGLRDNEQFF	TRBJ2-1	TRBV24-1	-	-
TGTGCCAGCAGTTGGGACTCGCGGATGGAGACCCAGTACTTC	CASSWDSRMETQYF	TRBJ2-5	TRBV6-2/TRBV6-3	few	-
TGTGCCAGCAGCTTAGAGGGGAACAGGGGGAAGACCCAGTACTTC	CASSLEGNRGKTQYF	TRBJ2-5	TRBV7-9	-	TRBD1